This T cell receptor (beta chain) was profiled in a study of blood T cell repertoires in COVID-19 (dated by TCRdb to 2018 to 2021). Concerning the study at large: Collaborator samples came from the United States, Italy and Spain and covered acute and convalescent phases of COVID-19. The material from the prospective study consisted of cDNA or gDNA derived from T cells, B-cell-depleted T cells, or PBMCs. Deeply sampled blood TCRbeta repertoires from subjects exposed to, actively infected with, or recovered from COVID-19 were included in the dataset. A freely available public database, intended as a resource for researchers studying the immune response to SARS-CoV-2, is where the repertoires were released. Samples came from the ongoing ImmuneRACE study (first 160 participants) plus 1,254 subjects from 6 global collaborators. The sample metadata nearly always contained a de-identified subject ID, COVID-19 status, age in years and sex. Where HLA class I and class II types were available, the types were taken from metadata supplied by the sample provider, not from assay-based typing. Broader findings and caveats from the paper: The quantity of clinical and demographic metadata differed by source and by participant and was supplied without curation.

CDR1 and CDR2 (MDHEN, SYDVKM) derive from the germline V gene. A distance of 19 bases separates the germline ends of V and J, which lose 6 bases and 5 bases respectively. The CDR3 has 15 amino acids, counting the end cysteine and phenylalanine. Only the CDR3 portion is preserved as DNA: 45 bases, with reading frame beginning at the first base. Participants in the prospective study were enrolled through a virtual design, were aged 18 to 89 years, and lived in some 24 United States geographic areas. In the prospective study, participants were assigned to cohorts based on the clinical history participants reported in a screening survey and a study questionnaire. For ImmuneRACE Cohort 3, a participant was defined as recovered based on two consecutive negative NP/OP PCR tests, clearance by a healthcare professional, or resolution of symptoms. In the prospective study, whole blood, serum and a nasopharyngeal or oropharyngeal swab were collected from each participant by mobile phlebotomists. Prospective study participants could optionally give additional blood draws and questionnaires over an approximately 2-month period. Before DNA extraction, blood samples from the prospective study were shipped at room temperature or frozen.

TCRbeta CDR3 regions were amplified from genomic DNA using the immunoSEQ Assay, a bias-controlled multiplex PCR. For the original study's pipeline: Within the assay, amplification of reference gene primers was used to estimate how many nucleated cells each sample contained. Sequence reads were collapsed and filtered to measure the absolute abundance of every unique TCRbeta CDR3 rearrangement. Productive Simpson clonality was computed per sample as the square root of Simpson's diversity index over productive rearrangements. The table was pulled from immuneACCESS by TCRdb, which kept in-frame rearrangements only. Such tables lose some clones; where checked, under half of the loss comes from unresolved V genes, and the rest has no known cause. V and J calls and clone size are given by that table; D and trimming were obtained from the DNA. The table for this sample lists more than 350,000 clones; more than 80% of them were counted only once. The top ten constitute roughly 1% of the sample.

With regard to this clone: Its cognate antigen has yet to be identified. Base qualities are missing; no much larger clone stands one base away.

The sequencing input was PBMCs or T cells enriched from blood (not recorded which). This sequence uses TRBV28 and TRBJ1-2, with TRBD1 perhaps the D gene, on 5 matching bases. This TCR was sampled from a man aged 18 to 29 who had recovered from COVID-19. The sequence in DNA is TGTGCCAGCAGACCTGGACACCACGTCGCGTATGGCTACACCTTC. Its protein reads: CASRPGHHVAYGYTF.